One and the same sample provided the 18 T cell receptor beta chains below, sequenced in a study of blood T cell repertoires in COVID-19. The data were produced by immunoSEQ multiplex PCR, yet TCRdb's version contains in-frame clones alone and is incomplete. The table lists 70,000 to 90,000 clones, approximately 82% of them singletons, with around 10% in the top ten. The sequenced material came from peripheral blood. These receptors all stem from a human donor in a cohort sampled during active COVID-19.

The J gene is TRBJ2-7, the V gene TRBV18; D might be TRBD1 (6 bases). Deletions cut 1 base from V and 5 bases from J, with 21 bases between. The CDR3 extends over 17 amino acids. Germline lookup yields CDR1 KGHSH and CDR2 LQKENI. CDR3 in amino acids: CASSPQYFTGTVHEQYF. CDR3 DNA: TGTGCCAGCTCACCACAATACTTTACAGGGACGGTACACGAGCAGTACTTC.

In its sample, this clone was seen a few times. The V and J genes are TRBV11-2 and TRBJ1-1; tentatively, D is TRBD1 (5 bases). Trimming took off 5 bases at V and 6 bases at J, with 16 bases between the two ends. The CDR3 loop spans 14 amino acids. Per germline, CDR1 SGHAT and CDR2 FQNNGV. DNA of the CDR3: TGTGCCAGCAGCCCGGGTGTAGGGGAAGCTGAAGCTTTCTTT. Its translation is CASSPGVGEAEAFF.

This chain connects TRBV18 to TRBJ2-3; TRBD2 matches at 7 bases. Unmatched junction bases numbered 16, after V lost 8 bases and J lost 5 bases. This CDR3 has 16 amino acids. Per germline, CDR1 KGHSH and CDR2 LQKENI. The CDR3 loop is CASHSSGNGRIDTQYF. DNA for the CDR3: TGTGCCAGCCATTCCAGCGGGAATGGGAGAATAGATACGCAGTATTTT.

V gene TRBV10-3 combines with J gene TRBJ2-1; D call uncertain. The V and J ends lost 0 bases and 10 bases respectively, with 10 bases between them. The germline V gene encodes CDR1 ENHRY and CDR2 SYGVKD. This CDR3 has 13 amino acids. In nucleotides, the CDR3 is TGTGCCATCAGTGAGTCTAGCCCCTCGGAGCAGTTCTTC. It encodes CAISESSPSEQFF.

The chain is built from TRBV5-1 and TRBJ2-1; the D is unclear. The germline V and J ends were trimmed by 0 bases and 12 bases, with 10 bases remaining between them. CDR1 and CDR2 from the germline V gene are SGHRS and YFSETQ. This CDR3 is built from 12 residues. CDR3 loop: CASSLDVVGQFF. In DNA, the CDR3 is TGCGCCAGCAGCTTGGATGTAGTTGGGCAGTTCTTC.

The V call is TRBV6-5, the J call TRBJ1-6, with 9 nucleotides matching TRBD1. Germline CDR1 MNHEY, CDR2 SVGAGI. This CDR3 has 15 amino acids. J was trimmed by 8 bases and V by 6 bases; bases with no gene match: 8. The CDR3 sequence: CASRITGGSDSPLHF. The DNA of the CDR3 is TGTGCCAGCAGGATAACAGGGGGCAGTGATTCACCCCTCCACTTT.

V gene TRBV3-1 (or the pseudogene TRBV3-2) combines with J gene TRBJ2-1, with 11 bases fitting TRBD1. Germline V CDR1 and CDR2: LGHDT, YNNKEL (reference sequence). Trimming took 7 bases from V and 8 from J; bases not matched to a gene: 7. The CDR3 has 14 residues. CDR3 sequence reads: CASTLGQGADEQFF. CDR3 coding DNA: TGTGCCAGCACCTTAGGACAGGGGGCCGATGAGCAGTTCTTC.

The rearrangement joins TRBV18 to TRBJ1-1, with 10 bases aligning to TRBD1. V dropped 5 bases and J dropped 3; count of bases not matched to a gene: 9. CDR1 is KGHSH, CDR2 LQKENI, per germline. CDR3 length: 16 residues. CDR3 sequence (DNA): TGTGCCAGCTCAATTCGTGGACAGGGGGGCGACACTGAAGCTTTCTTT. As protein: CASSIRGQGGDTEAFF. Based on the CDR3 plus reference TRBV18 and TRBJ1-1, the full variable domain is NAGVMQNPRHLVRRRGQEARLRCSPMKGHSHVYWYRQLPEEGLKFMVYLQKENIIDESGMPKERFSAEFPKEGPSILRIQQVVRGDSAAYFCASSIRGQGGDTEAFFGQGTRLTVV.

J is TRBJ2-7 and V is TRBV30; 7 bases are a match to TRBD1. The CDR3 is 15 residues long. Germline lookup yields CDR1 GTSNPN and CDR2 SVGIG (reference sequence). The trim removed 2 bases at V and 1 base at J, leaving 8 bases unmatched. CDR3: CAWSPGTGESYEQYF. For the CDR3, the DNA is TGTGCCTGGAGTCCCGGCACAGGGGAATCCTACGAGCAGTACTTC.

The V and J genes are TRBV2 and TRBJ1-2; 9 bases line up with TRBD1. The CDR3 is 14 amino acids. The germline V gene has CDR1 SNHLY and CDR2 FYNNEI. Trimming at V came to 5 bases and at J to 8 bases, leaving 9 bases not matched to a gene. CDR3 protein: CASSTEQGAKGYTF. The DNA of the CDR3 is TGTGCCAGCAGTACGGAACAGGGGGCGAAGGGCTACACCTTC.

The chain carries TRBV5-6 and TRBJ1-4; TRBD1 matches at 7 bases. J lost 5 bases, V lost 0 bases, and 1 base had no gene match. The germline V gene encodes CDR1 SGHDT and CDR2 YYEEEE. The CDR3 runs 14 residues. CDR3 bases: TGTGCCAGCAGCTTGGGACAGGGAAATGAAAAACTGTTTTTT. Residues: CASSLGQGNEKLFF.

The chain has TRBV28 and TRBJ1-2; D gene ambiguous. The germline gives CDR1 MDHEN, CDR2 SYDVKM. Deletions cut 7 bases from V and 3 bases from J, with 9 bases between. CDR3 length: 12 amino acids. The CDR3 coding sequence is TGTGCCAGCAACAATCCTTACTATGGCTACACCTTC. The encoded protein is CASNNPYYGYTF.

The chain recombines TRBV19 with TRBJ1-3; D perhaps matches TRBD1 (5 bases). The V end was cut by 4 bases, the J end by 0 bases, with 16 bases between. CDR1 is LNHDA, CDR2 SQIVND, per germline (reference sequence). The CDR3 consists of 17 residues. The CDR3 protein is CASSTRRGLSSGNTIYF. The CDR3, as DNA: TGTGCCAGTAGTACTCGACGGGGACTGAGCTCTGGAAACACCATATATTTT.

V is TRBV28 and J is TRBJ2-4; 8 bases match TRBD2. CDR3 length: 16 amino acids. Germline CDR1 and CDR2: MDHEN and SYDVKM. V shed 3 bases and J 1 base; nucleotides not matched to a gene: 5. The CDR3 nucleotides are TGTGCCAGCAGTTTTAGTAGCGGGGTGGCCAAAAACATTCAGTACTTC. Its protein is CASSFSSGVAKNIQYF. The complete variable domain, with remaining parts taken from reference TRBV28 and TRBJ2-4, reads DVKVTQSSRYLVKRTGEKVFLECVQDMDHENMFWYRQDPGLGLRLIYFSYDVKMKEKGDIPEGYSVSREKKERFSLILESASTNQTSMYLCASSFSSGVAKNIQYFGAGTRLSVL.

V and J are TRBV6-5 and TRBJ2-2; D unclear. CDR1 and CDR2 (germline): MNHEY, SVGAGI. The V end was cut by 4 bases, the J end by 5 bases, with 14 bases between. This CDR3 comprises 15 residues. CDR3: CASSSRPLGTGELFF. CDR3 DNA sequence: TGTGCCAGCAGTTCAAGACCCCTAGGAACCGGGGAGCTGTTTTTT.

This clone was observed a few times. The CDR3, as DNA: TGTGCCAGCAGCCAACAGGGTCAGCCCCAGCATTTT. This translates into CASSQQGQPQHF. The chain carries TRBV3-1 (or the pseudogene TRBV3-2) and TRBJ1-5; weak D call: TRBD1 (5 bases). The V end lost 2 bases, the J end lost 6 bases, and 5 bases lay between the germline ends. This CDR3 contains 12 residues. Germline CDR1 is LGHDT and CDR2 is YNNKEL (reference sequence).

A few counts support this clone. The CDR3 nucleotides are TGTGCCAGCAGCTTGGGCAGGGTCAATGAATACTACGAGCAGTACTTC. This sequence encodes CASSLGRVNEYYEQYF. The genes are TRBV7-2 and TRBJ2-7, with a tentative D call TRBD1 (5 bases). Looked up from germline, CDR1 is SGHTA and CDR2 is FQGNSA. The CDR3 has 16 amino acids. V was trimmed by 3 bases and J by 3 bases, leaving 18 bases between them.

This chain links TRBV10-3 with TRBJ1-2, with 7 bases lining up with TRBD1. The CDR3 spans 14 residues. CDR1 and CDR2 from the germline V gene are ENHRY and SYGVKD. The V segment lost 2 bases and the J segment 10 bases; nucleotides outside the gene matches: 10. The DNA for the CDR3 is TGTGCCATCAGTGAGACCCTGACAGGGACAGACTACACCTTC. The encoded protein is CAISETLTGTDYTF.